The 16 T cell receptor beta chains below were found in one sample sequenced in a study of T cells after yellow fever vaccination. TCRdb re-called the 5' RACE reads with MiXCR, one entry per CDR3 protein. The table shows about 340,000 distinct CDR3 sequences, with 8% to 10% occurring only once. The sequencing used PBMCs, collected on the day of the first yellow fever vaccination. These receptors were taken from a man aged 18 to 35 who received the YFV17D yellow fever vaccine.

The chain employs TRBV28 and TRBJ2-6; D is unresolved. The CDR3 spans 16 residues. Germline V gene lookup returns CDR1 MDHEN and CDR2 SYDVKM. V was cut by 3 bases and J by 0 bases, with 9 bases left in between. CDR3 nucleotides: TGTGCCAGCAGTTTGGCCGACATCTCTGGGGCCAACGTCCTGACTTTC. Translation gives CASSLADISGANVLTF.

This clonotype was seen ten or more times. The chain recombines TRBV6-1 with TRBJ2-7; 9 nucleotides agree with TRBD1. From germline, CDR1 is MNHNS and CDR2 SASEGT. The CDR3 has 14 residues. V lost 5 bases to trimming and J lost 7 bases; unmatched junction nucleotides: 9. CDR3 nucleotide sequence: TGTGCCAGCAGTAGCCGCGACAGGGGGGGAGAGCAGTACTTC. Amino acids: CASSSRDRGGEQYF.

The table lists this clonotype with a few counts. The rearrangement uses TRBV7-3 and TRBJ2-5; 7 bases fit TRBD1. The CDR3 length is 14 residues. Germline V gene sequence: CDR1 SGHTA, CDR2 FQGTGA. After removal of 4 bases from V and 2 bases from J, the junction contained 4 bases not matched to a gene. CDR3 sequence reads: CASSSPGQQETQYF. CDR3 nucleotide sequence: TGTGCCAGCAGCTCCCCGGGACAGCAAGAGACCCAGTACTTC. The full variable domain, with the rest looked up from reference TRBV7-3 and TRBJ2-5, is GAGVSQTPSNKVTEKGKYVELRCDPISGHTALYWYRQSLGQGPEFLIYFQGTGAADDSGLPNDRFFAVRPEGSVSTLKIQRTERGDSAVYLCASSSPGQQETQYFGPGTRLLVL.

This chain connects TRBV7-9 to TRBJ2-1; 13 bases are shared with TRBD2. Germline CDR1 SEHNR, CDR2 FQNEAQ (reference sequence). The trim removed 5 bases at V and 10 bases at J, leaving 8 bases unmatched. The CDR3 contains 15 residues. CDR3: CASSATSGGAREQFF. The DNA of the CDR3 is TGTGCCAGCAGCGCTACTAGCGGGGGGGCCCGCGAGCAGTTCTTC.

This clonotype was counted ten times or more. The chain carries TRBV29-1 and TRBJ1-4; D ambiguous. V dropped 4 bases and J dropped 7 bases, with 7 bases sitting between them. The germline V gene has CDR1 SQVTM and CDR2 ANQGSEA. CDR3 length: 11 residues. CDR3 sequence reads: CSVAVGEKLFF. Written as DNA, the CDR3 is TGCAGCGTTGCGGTTGGTGAAAAACTGTTTTTT.

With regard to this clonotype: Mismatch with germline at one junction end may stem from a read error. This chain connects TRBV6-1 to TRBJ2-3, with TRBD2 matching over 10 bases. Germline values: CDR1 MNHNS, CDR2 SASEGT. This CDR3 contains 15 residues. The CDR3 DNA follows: TGTGCCAGCAGAGAACTAGCGGGGAGCACAGATACGCAGGATTTT. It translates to CASRELAGSTDTQDF.

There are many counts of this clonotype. DNA for the CDR3: TGTGCCAGCAGCGGACGGACCCCACCTGAAGCTTTCTTT. Protein product: CASSGRTPPEAFF. V usage is TRBV3-1 and J usage is TRBJ1-1; D gene unclear. Trimming stripped 5 bases from V and 6 bases from J, with 13 bases between. Germline CDR1 reads LGHDT; CDR2 reads YNNKEL (reference sequence). CDR3 length: 13 residues.

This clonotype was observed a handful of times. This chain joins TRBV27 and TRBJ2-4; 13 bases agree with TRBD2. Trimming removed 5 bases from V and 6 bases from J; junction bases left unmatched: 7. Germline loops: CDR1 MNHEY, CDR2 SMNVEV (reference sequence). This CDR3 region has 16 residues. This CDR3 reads CASSPLAGGIGNIQYF. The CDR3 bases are TGTGCCAGCAGTCCACTAGCGGGGGGGATCGGAAACATTCAGTACTTC.

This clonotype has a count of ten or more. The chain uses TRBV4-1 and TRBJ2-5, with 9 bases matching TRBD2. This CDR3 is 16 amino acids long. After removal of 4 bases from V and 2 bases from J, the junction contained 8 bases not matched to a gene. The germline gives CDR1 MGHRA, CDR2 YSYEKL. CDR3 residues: CASSPRLAADQETQYF. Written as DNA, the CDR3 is TGCGCCAGCAGCCCTCGACTAGCGGCCGATCAAGAGACCCAGTACTTC.

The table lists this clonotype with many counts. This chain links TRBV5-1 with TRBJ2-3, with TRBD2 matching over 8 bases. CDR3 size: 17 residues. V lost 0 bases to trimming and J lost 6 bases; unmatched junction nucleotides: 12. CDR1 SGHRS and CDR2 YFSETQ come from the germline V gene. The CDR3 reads CASSLALSGGREDTQYF. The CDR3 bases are TGCGCCAGCAGCTTGGCCCTCTCGGGGGGGCGGGAGGATACGCAGTATTTT. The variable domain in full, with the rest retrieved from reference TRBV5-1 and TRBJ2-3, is KAGVTQTPRYLIKTRGQQVTLSCSPISGHRSVSWYQQTPGQGLQFLFEYFSETQRNKGNFPGRFSGRQFSNSRSEMNVSTLELGDSALYLCASSLALSGGREDTQYFGPGTRLTVL.

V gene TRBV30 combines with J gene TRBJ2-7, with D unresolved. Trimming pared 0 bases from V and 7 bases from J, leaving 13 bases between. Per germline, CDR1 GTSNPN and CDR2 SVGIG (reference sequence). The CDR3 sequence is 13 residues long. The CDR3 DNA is TGTGCCTGGAGTGTATGGTCGCAGGCGGAGCAGTACTTC. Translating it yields CAWSVWSQAEQYF.

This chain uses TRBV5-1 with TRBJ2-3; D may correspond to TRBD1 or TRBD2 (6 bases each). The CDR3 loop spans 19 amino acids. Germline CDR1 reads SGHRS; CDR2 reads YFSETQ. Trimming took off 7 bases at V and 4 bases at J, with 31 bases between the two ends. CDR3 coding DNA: TGCGCCAGCGCCCCCCGGACCCTAGGTCGGGGGCCCGGCCCAGATACGCAGTATTTT. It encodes CASAPRTLGRGPGPDTQYF.

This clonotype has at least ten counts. The chain's CDR3 is CASSLLGGSSYEQYV. Written as DNA, the CDR3 is TGCGCCAGCAGCTTGTTGGGGGGGAGCTCCTACGAGCAGTACGTC. The chain joins TRBV5-1 to TRBJ2-7; 7 nucleotides line up with TRBD2. Germline V CDR1 and CDR2: SGHRS, YFSETQ. The J segment lost 0 bases and the V segment lost 1 base, leaving 4 bases of the junction unmatched. This CDR3 is 15 amino acids long.

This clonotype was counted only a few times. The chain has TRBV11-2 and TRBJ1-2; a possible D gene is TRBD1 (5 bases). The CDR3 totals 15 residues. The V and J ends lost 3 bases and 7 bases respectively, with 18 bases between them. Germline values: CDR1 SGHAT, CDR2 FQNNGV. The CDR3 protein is CASSFRGSDFRGYTF. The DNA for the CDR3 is TGTGCCAGCAGCTTTAGGGGTAGTGACTTTCGTGGCTACACCTTC.

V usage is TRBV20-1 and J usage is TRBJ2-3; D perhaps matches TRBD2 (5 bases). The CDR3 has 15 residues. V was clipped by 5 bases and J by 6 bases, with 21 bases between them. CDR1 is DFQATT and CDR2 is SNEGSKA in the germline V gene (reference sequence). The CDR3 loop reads CSAVFRTGAFDTQYF. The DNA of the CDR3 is TGCAGTGCTGTCTTCCGGACTGGAGCCTTTGATACGCAGTATTTT.

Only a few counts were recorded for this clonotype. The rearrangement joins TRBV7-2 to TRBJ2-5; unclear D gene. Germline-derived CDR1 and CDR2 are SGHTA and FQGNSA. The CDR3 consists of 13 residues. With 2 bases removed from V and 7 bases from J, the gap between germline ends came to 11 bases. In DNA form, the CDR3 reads TGTGCCAGCAGCTTAAACGAGCTCCTGACCCAGTACTTC. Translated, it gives CASSLNELLTQYF.